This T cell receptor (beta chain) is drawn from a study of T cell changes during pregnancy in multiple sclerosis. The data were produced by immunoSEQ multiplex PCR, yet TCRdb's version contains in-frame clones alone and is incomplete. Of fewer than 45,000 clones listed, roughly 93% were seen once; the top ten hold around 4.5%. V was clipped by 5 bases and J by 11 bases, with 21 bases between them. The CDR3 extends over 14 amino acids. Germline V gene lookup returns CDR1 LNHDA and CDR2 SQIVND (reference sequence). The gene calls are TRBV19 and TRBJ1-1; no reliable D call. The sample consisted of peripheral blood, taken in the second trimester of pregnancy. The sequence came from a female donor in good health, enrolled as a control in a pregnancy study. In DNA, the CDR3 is TGTGCCAGTAGTCGGGAGGGCGAACACGCGGGGGCTTTCTTT. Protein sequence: CASSREGEHAGAFF. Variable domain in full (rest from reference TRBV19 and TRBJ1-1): DGGITQSPKYLFRKEGQNVTLSCEQNLNHDAMYWYRQDPGQGLRLIYYSQIVNDFQKGDIAEGYSVSREKKESFPLTVTSAQKNPTAFYLCASSREGEHAGAFFGQGTRLTVV.